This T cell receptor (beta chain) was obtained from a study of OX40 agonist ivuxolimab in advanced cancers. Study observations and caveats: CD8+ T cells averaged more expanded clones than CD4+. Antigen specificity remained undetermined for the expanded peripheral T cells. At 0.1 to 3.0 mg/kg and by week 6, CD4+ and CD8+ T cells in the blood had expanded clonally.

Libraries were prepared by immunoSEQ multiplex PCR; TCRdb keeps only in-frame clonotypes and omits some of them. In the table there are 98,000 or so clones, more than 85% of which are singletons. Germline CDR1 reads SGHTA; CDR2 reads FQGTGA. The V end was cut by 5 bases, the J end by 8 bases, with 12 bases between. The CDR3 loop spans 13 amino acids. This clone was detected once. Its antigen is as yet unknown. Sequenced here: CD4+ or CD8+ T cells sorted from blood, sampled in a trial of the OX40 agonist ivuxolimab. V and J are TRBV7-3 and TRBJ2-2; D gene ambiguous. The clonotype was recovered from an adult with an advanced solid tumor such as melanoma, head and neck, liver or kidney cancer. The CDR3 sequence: CASSPQLPGELFF. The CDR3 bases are TGTGCCAGCAGCCCCCAGTTGCCGGGGGAGCTGTTTTTT. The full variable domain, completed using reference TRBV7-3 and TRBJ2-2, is GAGVSQTPSNKVTEKGKYVELRCDPISGHTALYWYRQSLGQGPEFLIYFQGTGAADDSGLPNDRFFAVRPEGSVSTLKIQRTERGDSAVYLCASSPQLPGELFFGEGSRLTVL.